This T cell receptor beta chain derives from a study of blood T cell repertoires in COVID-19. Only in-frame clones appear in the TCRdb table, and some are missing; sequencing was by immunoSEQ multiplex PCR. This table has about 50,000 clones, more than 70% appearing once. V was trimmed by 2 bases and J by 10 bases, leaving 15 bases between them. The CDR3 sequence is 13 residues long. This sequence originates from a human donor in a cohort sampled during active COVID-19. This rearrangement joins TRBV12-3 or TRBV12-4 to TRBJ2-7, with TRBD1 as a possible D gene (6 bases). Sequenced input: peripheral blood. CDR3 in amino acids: CASSLRQEVKQYF. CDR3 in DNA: TGTGCCAGCAGTTTAAGACAGGAGGTAAAACAGTACTTC.